A selection of T cell receptor beta chains follows, all from one sample in a study of Ad26.COV2.S vaccination and SARS-CoV-2 variants. TCRdb's copy holds only in-frame clones and misses some; the assay was immunoSEQ multiplex PCR. Of some 420,000 clones in the sample, more than 75% were seen once. This specimen was peripheral blood, taken in a trial of Ad26.COV2.S vaccine versus placebo. These receptors came from a person aged 18 to 65 who received the Ad26.COV2.S COVID-19 vaccine or a placebo. Each CDR3 is given with its conserved first and last residue. The D gene is left open where the match is weak. Clone size appears in some rows only: once, few, many, or a class for an expanded clone.

clone_size	j_call	d_call	v_call	cdr3_nt	cdr3_aa
.	TRBJ1-1	.	TRBV7-6	TGTGCCAGCAGCCGTCGACAAGAAACTGAAGCTTTCTTT	CASSRRQETEAFF
.	TRBJ2-7	TRBD1	TRBV5-8	TGTGCCAGCAGCTTGAACAGGGGGCACGAGCAGTACTTC	CASSLNRGHEQYF
.	TRBJ1-5	.	TRBV29-1	TGCAGCGTCGCCACAGGGTGGGACCAGCCCCAGCATTTT	CSVATGWDQPQHF
.	TRBJ1-5	.	TRBV6-6	TGTGCCAGCAGTTACTCGGTCGGGAGCAGCAATCAGCCCCAGCATTTT	CASSYSVGSSNQPQHF
.	TRBJ2-1	.	TRBV21-1	TGTGCCATGCAAGAGAGGGGAACCTACAATGAGCAGTTCTTC	CAMQERGTYNEQFF
.	TRBJ2-3	.	TRBV19	TGTGCCAGTAGTATAACCGTTGACACAGATACGCAGTATTTT	CASSITVDTDTQYF
.	TRBJ2-7	.	TRBV20-1	TGCAGTGCGCCGGACGGAGAGCAGTACTTC	CSAPDGEQYF
once	TRBJ1-1	.	TRBV7-2	TGTGCCAGCAGCCCAACACCGCGCACTGAAGCTTTCTTT	CASSPTPRTEAFF
.	TRBJ2-7	.	TRBV6-5	TGTGCCAGCAGTCCCGGGACTGATGAGCAGTACTTC	CASSPGTDEQYF
.	TRBJ2-2	.	TRBV11-2	TGTGCCAGCAGCTTATTTTGGGGGTCTGACACCGGGGAGCTGTTTTTT	CASSLFWGSDTGELFF
once	TRBJ2-5	TRBD1	TRBV29-1	TGCAGCGTTGAAGATATGCCTTTGCCTGGGACAGGGGCGGGGGAGACCCAGTACTTC	CSVEDMPLPGTGAGETQYF
.	TRBJ2-1	.	TRBV28	TGTGCCAGCACCCTGGATGAGCAGTTCTTC	CASTLDEQFF
.	TRBJ2-7	TRBD2	TRBV11-2	TGTGCCAGCAGCTTAGCCCTCGTAGCGGGGGGTGCCTACGAGCAGTACTTC	CASSLALVAGGAYEQYF
.	TRBJ1-2	TRBD1	TRBV13	TGTGCCAGCAGCTTAACCGCTATAACAGGGGACGGCTACACCTTC	CASSLTAITGDGYTF
.	TRBJ2-3	.	TRBV28	TGTGCCAGCAGTTTGGTCAGCCCAGATACGCAGTATTTT	CASSLVSPDTQYF
.	TRBJ1-3	.	TRBV30	TGTGCCTGGAGTTTTGGTGTCTCTGGAAACACCATATATTTT	CAWSFGVSGNTIYF
.	TRBJ1-5	TRBD1	TRBV2	TGTGCCAGCAGCAGCGGACAGGGGGCAGAGCCCCAGCATTTT	CASSSGQGAEPQHF
.	TRBJ1-1	.	TRBV15	TGTGCCACCAGCAGGGCTGGGGGAACTGAAGCTTTCTTT	CATSRAGGTEAFF
.	TRBJ2-3	TRBD1	TRBV15	TGTGCCACCAGCAGAGTCCCGAGGACAGGGGGGCCCACAGATACGCAGTATTTT	CATSRVPRTGGPTDTQYF
.	TRBJ2-7	.	TRBV25-1	TGTGCCAGCAGGCGGGGTCAGTCGTTCGAGCAGTACTTC	CASRRGQSFEQYF
.	TRBJ1-6	.	TRBV2	TGTGCCAGCAGTGAAGCAACAGCGGGTTCACCCCTCCACTTT	CASSEATAGSPLHF
.	TRBJ2-7	.	TRBV4-2	TGTGCCAGCAGCCCTGGGGCAGGGGACGAGCAGTACTTC	CASSPGAGDEQYF
.	TRBJ2-3	.	TRBV28	TGTGCCAGCAGCCCCCGGACTACCTACACAGATACGCAGTATTTT	CASSPRTTYTDTQYF
.	TRBJ2-7	.	TRBV28	TGTGCCAGCAGTTTTAGCCTCTACGAGCAGTACTTC	CASSFSLYEQYF
.	TRBJ2-1	TRBD1	TRBV19	TGTGCCAGTAGTCGGTCAGGGGGTTCGTACAATGAGCAGTTCTTC	CASSRSGGSYNEQFF
.	TRBJ2-3	.	TRBV19	TGTGCCAGTAGAAGCCAGGGACACCTAACAGATACGCAGTATTTT	CASRSQGHLTDTQYF
.	TRBJ2-3	TRBD1	TRBV6-6	TGTGCCAGCAGTTTAGACAGGGGGTTAAGCACAGATACGCAGTATTTT	CASSLDRGLSTDTQYF
once	TRBJ1-1	.	TRBV29-1	TGCAGCGTTGATTCGACGGGGATGAACACTGAAGCTTTCTTT	CSVDSTGMNTEAFF
.	TRBJ2-1	.	TRBV7-2	TGTGCCAGCAGCTTAGAGGGGGGGGTAGGTGAGCAGTTCTTC	CASSLEGGVGEQFF
.	TRBJ2-5	TRBD2	TRBV6-5	TGTGCCAGCACTTTAGCGGGGGGGGAGGAGACCCAGTACTTC	CASTLAGGEETQYF